The source of this T cell receptor beta chain is a study of cytomegalovirus exposure and HLA in healthy donors. Germline V CDR1 and CDR2: SGHNT, YYREEE (reference sequence). There are 15 residues in the CDR3. The ends lost 2 bases at V and 8 bases at J; junction bases unmatched: 6. As regards this clone: What it binds is unknown.

The study's findings and limits: Researchers reported that three CMV-associated chains were confirmed in vitro as CMV antigen-specific.

This PCR relied on a set of 60 Vbeta primers and 13 Jbeta primers. TCRdb keeps only in-frame clones here, not all; method: immunoSEQ multiplex PCR. This sample has 120,000 or so clones; 80% occur once, and the top ten carry 1.2%. This clonotype was obtained from a female donor in good health and CMV-seronegative. Source material: PBMCs. The rearrangement uses TRBV5-4 and TRBJ2-2; 10 bases align to TRBD2. The CDR3 loop is CASSFSGTSAGELFF. The CDR3 nucleotides read TGTGCCAGCAGCTTCTCCGGGACTAGCGCTGGGGAGCTGTTTTTT.